Following are 30 T cell receptor beta chains from one sample sequenced in a study of blood T cell repertoires in COVID-19. The data were produced by immunoSEQ multiplex PCR, yet TCRdb's version contains in-frame clones alone and is incomplete. The sample lists 380,000 or so clones; 88% were seen once. The specimen was PBMCs or T cells enriched from blood (not recorded which). All receptors come from a woman in her twenties or thirties with acute COVID-19.

The chain couples TRBV5-6 to TRBJ1-5, with D possibly being TRBD1 (6 bases). Trimming cost V 4 bases and J 4 bases, with 9 bases left between them. This CDR3 has 13 amino acids. CDR1 and CDR2 (germline): SGHDT, YYEEEE. The CDR3 region is CASSIRGNQPQHF. CDR3 in DNA: TGTGCCAGCAGCATCAGGGGTAATCAGCCCCAGCATTTT.

The CDR3 loop reads CASSRDDILGGGYTF. In nucleotides, the CDR3 is TGTGCCAGCAGTAGAGATGACATCCTCGGGGGAGGCTACACCTTC. V usage is TRBV6-2 or TRBV6-3 and J usage is TRBJ1-2, with TRBD1 as a possible D gene (5 bases). V lost 5 bases and J 8 bases, leaving 21 bases between the germline ends. The V gene's germline CDR1 is MNHEY and CDR2 SVGEGT. The CDR3 runs to 15 residues.

The chain employs TRBV9 and TRBJ2-7; a possible D gene is TRBD1 (6 bases). The V and J ends lost 0 bases and 5 bases respectively, with 12 bases between them. The CDR3 totals 14 residues. Germline V gene sequence: CDR1 SGDLS, CDR2 YYNGEE. CDR3 residues: CASSVAGQSDEQYF. DNA of the CDR3: TGTGCCAGCAGCGTAGCAGGACAGAGCGACGAGCAGTACTTC.

The chain carries TRBV30 and TRBJ2-7; no definite D call. Germline V gene lookup returns CDR1 GTSNPN and CDR2 SVGIG (reference sequence). This CDR3 region has 12 residues. V lost 2 bases, J lost 1 base, and 6 bases lay in between. The CDR3 region is CAWSKRSYEQYF. The CDR3 bases are TGTGCCTGGAGTAAACGGTCCTACGAGCAGTACTTC.

The J gene is TRBJ1-2, the V gene TRBV25-1; 9 bases map to TRBD1. Losses at the gene ends were 6 bases for V and 6 bases for J; bases not matched to a gene: 8. The germline V gene encodes CDR1 MGHDK and CDR2 SYGVNS. The CDR3 length is 14 residues. CDR3: CASSGSGTGHGYTF. CDR3 DNA sequence: TGTGCCAGCAGCGGCTCCGGGACAGGGCATGGCTACACCTTC.

The genes are TRBV27 and TRBJ1-6, with TRBD1 matching over 9 bases. The J segment lost 6 bases and the V segment lost 6 bases, leaving 15 bases of the junction unmatched. Germline V CDR1 and CDR2: MNHEY, SMNVEV (reference sequence). The length of the CDR3 is 18 residues. CDR3 loop: CASRPPPGQGPINSPLHF. The CDR3 region has the DNA TGTGCCAGCAGACCCCCCCCGGGACAGGGCCCCATTAATTCACCCCTCCACTTT.

The chain recombines TRBV10-3 with TRBJ1-1; no reliable D call. This CDR3 spans 13 amino acids. The germline CDR1 and CDR2 sequences are ENHRY and SYGVKD. Trimming removed 4 bases at V and 4 bases at J, with 10 bases between. The CDR3 reads CAISGSPPTEAFF. The CDR3 DNA reads as TGTGCCATCAGTGGAAGCCCCCCCACTGAAGCTTTCTTT.

The chain couples TRBV5-6 to TRBJ1-2, with a weak D call TRBD1 (6 bases). The V and J ends lost 4 bases and 3 bases respectively, with 28 bases between them. CDR1 is SGHDT and CDR2 is YYEEEE in the germline V gene. The CDR3 consists of 19 residues. CDR3 sequence: CASSLAGTIYTETDYGYTF. In DNA, the CDR3 is TGTGCCAGCAGCCTAGCAGGGACAATTTATACCGAAACGGACTATGGCTACACCTTC.

The rearrangement uses TRBV30 and TRBJ1-2; D is ambiguous. Germline CDR1 and CDR2: GTSNPN and SVGIG (reference sequence). The CDR3 sequence is 14 residues long. V was trimmed by 4 bases and J by 0 bases, leaving 12 bases between them. CDR3 sequence reads: CAWNPVNTNYGYTF. Here the CDR3 DNA reads TGTGCCTGGAATCCGGTAAATACTAACTATGGCTACACCTTC.

The chain links TRBV15 to TRBJ1-6, with a tentative D call TRBD1 (5 bases). The length of the CDR3 is 14 residues. Trimming removed 5 bases from V and 9 bases from J, with 14 bases in between. CDR1 is LNHNV, CDR2 YYDKDF, per germline (reference sequence). The CDR3 DNA reads TGTGCCACCAGCTTTCCCGGGGGAGGTTCACCCCTCCACTTT. Its protein product is CATSFPGGGSPLHF. Looking up the rest from reference TRBV15 and TRBJ1-6 gives the full variable domain: DAMVIQNPRYQVTQFGKPVTLSCSQTLNHNVMYWYQQKSSQAPKLLFHYYDKDFNNEADTPDNFQSRRPNTSFCFLDIRSPGLGDTAMYLCATSFPGGGSPLHFGNGTRLTVT.

The rearrangement joins TRBV9 to TRBJ1-1; the D gene is possibly TRBD1 (5 bases). The ends were cut back, 0 bases at V and 11 bases at J, with 11 bases in the middle. Germline V gene lookup returns CDR1 SGDLS and CDR2 YYNGEE. The length of the CDR3 is 12 residues. In DNA form, the CDR3 reads TGTGCCAGCAGCGTAGACCCAGGGAGGGCTTTCTTT. Its protein is CASSVDPGRAFF. The full variable domain, rest sourced from reference TRBV9 and TRBJ1-1, is DSGVTQTPKHLITATGQRVTLRCSPRSGDLSVYWYQQSLDQGLQFLIQYYNGEERAKGNILERFSAQQFPDLHSELNLSSLELGDSALYFCASSVDPGRAFFGQGTRLTVV.

Of note for this clone: Other DNA sequences in this specimen translate into the identical CDR3. The CDR3 sequence is CASSVGQGTYEQYF. The DNA of the CDR3 is TGTGCCAGCAGCGTAGGACAGGGAACCTACGAGCAGTACTTC. The chain joins TRBV9 to TRBJ2-7, with 7 positions matching TRBD1. V lost 0 bases and J lost 2; bases outside the gene matches: 2. In germline, CDR1 is SGDLS, CDR2 YYNGEE. CDR3 size: 14 residues.

A remark on this clone: A junction end diverges from the germline sequence, so it may reflect a read error. The chain has TRBV25-1 and TRBJ1-1, with D possibly being TRBD1 (6 bases). CDR3 length: 12 amino acids. The germline gives CDR1 MGHDK, CDR2 SYGVNS. The CDR3 DNA is TGTGCCAGCAGTGGTGGGGCCCCGGGACAAACCTTT. The encoded protein is CASSGGAPGQTF. Supplemented by reference TRBV25-1 and TRBJ1-1, the full variable domain reads EADIYQTPRYLVIGTGKKITLECSQTMGHDKMYWYQQDPGMELHLIHYSYGVNSTEKGDLSSESTVSRIRTEHFPLTLESARPSHTSQYLCASSGGAPGQTFGQGTRLTVV.

This clone turned up a few times. At the DNA level, this CDR3 is encoded by other sequences in the same sample as well. The chain uses TRBV7-3 and TRBJ2-2; TRBD2 is a possible D gene (6 bases). Trimming took off 5 bases at V and 2 bases at J, with 12 bases between the two ends. This CDR3 comprises 15 residues. CDR1 SGHTA and CDR2 FQGTGA come from the germline V gene. The CDR3 is CASSLLGGNTGELFF. The CDR3 coding sequence is TGTGCCAGCAGCCTACTGGGGGGAAACACCGGGGAGCTGTTTTTT.

In its sample, this clone was seen once. This rearrangement joins TRBV25-1 to TRBJ2-7, with TRBD1 matching over 8 bases. Trimming cost V 8 bases and J 3 bases; bases outside gene matches: 6. Germline CDR1 MGHDK, CDR2 SYGVNS. This CDR3 contains 13 residues. CDR3 residues: CASEGQARYEQYF. The CDR3 region has the DNA TGTGCCAGCGAGGGACAGGCCCGCTACGAGCAGTACTTC.

The chain couples TRBV5-5 to TRBJ2-7; 13 bases are a match to TRBD2. The germline CDR1 and CDR2 sequences are SGHKS and YYEKEE (reference sequence). The CDR3 has 17 residues. J gave up 0 bases and V 5 bases, and 8 bases lay outside the gene matches. CDR3: CASSIGTSGDFSYEQYF. The CDR3 DNA is TGTGCCAGCAGTATCGGGACTAGCGGGGACTTCTCCTACGAGCAGTACTTC.

This rearrangement joins TRBV7-9 to TRBJ2-7, with 7 bases fitting TRBD1. V was clipped by 3 bases and J by 6 bases; unmatched bases: 11. Looked up from germline, CDR1 is SEHNR and CDR2 is FQNEAQ (reference sequence). The CDR3 is made up of 15 amino acids. The CDR3 region has the DNA TGTGCCAGCAGCTTCGCAGGGGGTGGGCCCCTCGAGCAGTACTTC. Its translation: CASSFAGGGPLEQYF.

V usage is TRBV7-9 and J usage is TRBJ2-1, with 7 bases aligning to TRBD1. Germline loops: CDR1 SEHNR, CDR2 FQNEAQ (reference sequence). This CDR3 region has 15 residues. Germline trimming cut 2 bases from V and 2 bases from J; bases unmatched to any gene: 3. This CDR3 is CASSLRDRAYNEQFF. CDR3 nucleotides: TGTGCCAGCAGCTTACGAGACAGGGCCTACAATGAGCAGTTCTTC.

Of note for this clone: The identical CDR3 is also encoded by other nucleotide sequences in the sample. The rearrangement joins TRBV27 to TRBJ1-1; unclear D gene. Germline CDR1 is MNHEY and CDR2 is SMNVEV (reference sequence). The V and J ends lost 1 base and 4 bases respectively, with 7 bases between them. The CDR3 sequence is 13 residues long. The CDR3 region is CASSLYGGTEAFF. The CDR3 DNA reads TGTGCCAGCAGTTTATACGGAGGCACTGAAGCTTTCTTT.

This clone was found once. The gene calls are TRBV7-4 and TRBJ1-2; D possibly corresponds to TRBD1 (6 bases). The CDR3 sequence is 14 residues long. With 4 bases removed from V and 8 bases from J, the gap between germline ends came to 17 bases. Germline values: CDR1 SGHVT, CDR2 SQSDAQ. The CDR3 reads CASSSQTGRLGYTF. The CDR3 coding sequence is TGTGCCAGCAGCTCACAGACAGGTCGGTTGGGCTACACCTTC.

As concerns this clone: Other DNA variants within this sample encode the same CDR3. The CDR3: CSVAGQGDYGYTF. DNA for the CDR3: TGCAGCGTGGCCGGACAGGGGGACTATGGCTACACCTTC. This chain connects TRBV29-1 to TRBJ1-2, with 10 bases aligning to TRBD1. J was trimmed by 3 bases and V by 6 bases; bases with no gene match: 4. CDR3 size: 13 residues. Germline V CDR1 and CDR2: SQVTM, ANQGSEA. Combining the CDR3 with reference TRBV29-1 and TRBJ1-2 gives the whole variable domain SAVISQKPSRDICQRGTSLTIQCQVDSQVTMMFWYRQQPGQSLTLIATANQGSEATYESGFVIDKFPISRPNLTFSTLTVSNMSPEDSSIYLCSVAGQGDYGYTFGSGTRLTVV.

This clone was picked up one time. J is TRBJ1-3 and V is TRBV29-1; D is undetermined. The V end lost 4 bases, the J end lost 2 bases, and 9 bases lay between the germline ends. The CDR3 consists of 13 residues. In germline, CDR1 is SQVTM, CDR2 ANQGSEA. In DNA, the CDR3 is TGCAGCGTTGGGCAGGCAACTGGAAACACCATATATTTT. This translates into CSVGQATGNTIYF.

This chain connects TRBV7-6 to TRBJ1-1, with 12 bases matching TRBD1. The CDR3 has 14 amino acids. Germline V gene data show CDR1 as SGHVS and CDR2 as FNYEAQ. The junction had 5 bases not matched to a gene; V was cut back by 5 bases and J by 7 bases. This chain's CDR3 is CASSRGQGAYEAFF. The CDR3 bases are TGTGCCAGCAGCCGGGGACAGGGGGCTTATGAAGCTTTCTTT.

This chain joins TRBV29-1 and TRBJ2-7; D possibly corresponds to TRBD2 (6 bases). Germline V lookup: CDR1 SQVTM, CDR2 ANQGSEA. Trimming removed 4 bases from V and 7 bases from J, with 11 bases in between. This CDR3 region has 11 residues. CDR3 region: CSVARGGEQYF. The CDR3 DNA follows: TGCAGCGTTGCGCGGGGCGGGGAGCAGTACTTC.

The CDR3 nucleotides are TGCGCCAGCAGCCAAGATAGGGGGACTGAAGCTTTCTTT. This codes for CASSQDRGTEAFF. This chain joins TRBV4-1 and TRBJ1-1, with a weak D call TRBD1 (6 bases). CDR1 MGHRA and CDR2 YSYEKL come from the germline V gene. CDR3 length: 13 residues. Trimming removed 0 bases from V and 5 bases from J, with 7 bases in between.

The gene calls are TRBV15 and TRBJ2-7; no definite D call. Germline V gene data show CDR1 as LNHNV and CDR2 as YYDKDF (reference sequence). The CDR3 is 14 residues long. V lost 1 base and J lost 6, with 13 bases in between. The CDR3 region is CATSRGSGSGEQYF. DNA of the CDR3: TGTGCCACCAGCAGAGGATCAGGATCTGGCGAGCAGTACTTC.

V is TRBV9 and J is TRBJ1-1; D perhaps matches TRBD1 (5 bases). The V end lost 0 bases, the J end lost 5 bases, and 11 bases lay between the germline ends. The length of the CDR3 is 14 residues. CDR1 is SGDLS, CDR2 YYNGEE, per germline. The CDR3 region has the DNA TGTGCCAGCAGCGTAGAGGGGATGGGGACTGAAGCTTTCTTT. This encodes CASSVEGMGTEAFF.

The CDR3 protein is CATSAGPETQYF. The CDR3 DNA follows: TGTGCCACCAGTGCGGGTCCAGAGACCCAGTACTTC. The chain is built from TRBV24-1 and TRBJ2-5; unclear D gene. The germline gives CDR1 KGHDR, CDR2 SFDVKD. The CDR3 contains 12 residues. The V and J ends lost 5 bases and 4 bases respectively, with 7 bases between them.

This chain joins TRBV18 and TRBJ1-2, with no clear D. The V end was cut by 2 bases, the J end by 5 bases, with 9 bases between. This CDR3 comprises 13 residues. CDR1 KGHSH and CDR2 LQKENI come from the germline V gene. CDR3 nucleotides: TGTGCCAGCTCACCAAACAGAAATTATGGCTACACCTTC. Amino acids: CASSPNRNYGYTF. The whole variable domain, filled in from reference TRBV18 and TRBJ1-2, reads NAGVMQNPRHLVRRRGQEARLRCSPMKGHSHVYWYRQLPEEGLKFMVYLQKENIIDESGMPKERFSAEFPKEGPSILRIQQVVRGDSAAYFCASSPNRNYGYTFGSGTRLTVV.

The chain uses TRBV24-1 and TRBJ1-5; no clear D gene. CDR3 length equals 13 residues. V was clipped by 4 bases and J by 7 bases, with 10 bases between them. CDR1 is KGHDR and CDR2 is SFDVKD in the germline V gene. Written as DNA, the CDR3 is TGTGCCACCAGTGAGTCCCCCGGGCAGCCCCAGCATTTT. Its protein is CATSESPGQPQHF.